This T cell receptor beta chain was sequenced during a study of blood T cell repertoires in COVID-19. Across the whole study: Italy, Spain and the United States were the sources of the convalescent and acute COVID-19 samples. From T cells, B-cell-depleted T cells, or PBMCs came the material, which was cDNA or gDNA.

Source study methods: Amplification with reference gene primers provided the estimates of nucleated cell counts. Sequencing used immunoSEQ multiplex PCR; TCRdb keeps in-frame clones, though not all of them. V, J and clone size were drawn from that table, and D and trimming were deduced from the DNA. The sample carries 200,000 to 300,000 clones, 80% to 85% recorded once. The CDR3 runs 14 residues. From germline, CDR1 is MGHRA and CDR2 YSYEKL. With 4 bases removed from V and 11 bases from J, the gap between germline ends came to 19 bases. What was sequenced was peripheral blood. This chain links TRBV4-1 with TRBJ2-3; D is possibly TRBD1 (5 bases). The clonotype was recovered from a woman between 18 and 30 years old with acute or convalescent COVID-19. CDR3 amino acids: CASSRESGLPEQYF. CDR3 nucleotide sequence: TGCGCCAGCAGCCGGGAATCAGGGCTTCCAGAGCAGTATTTT.